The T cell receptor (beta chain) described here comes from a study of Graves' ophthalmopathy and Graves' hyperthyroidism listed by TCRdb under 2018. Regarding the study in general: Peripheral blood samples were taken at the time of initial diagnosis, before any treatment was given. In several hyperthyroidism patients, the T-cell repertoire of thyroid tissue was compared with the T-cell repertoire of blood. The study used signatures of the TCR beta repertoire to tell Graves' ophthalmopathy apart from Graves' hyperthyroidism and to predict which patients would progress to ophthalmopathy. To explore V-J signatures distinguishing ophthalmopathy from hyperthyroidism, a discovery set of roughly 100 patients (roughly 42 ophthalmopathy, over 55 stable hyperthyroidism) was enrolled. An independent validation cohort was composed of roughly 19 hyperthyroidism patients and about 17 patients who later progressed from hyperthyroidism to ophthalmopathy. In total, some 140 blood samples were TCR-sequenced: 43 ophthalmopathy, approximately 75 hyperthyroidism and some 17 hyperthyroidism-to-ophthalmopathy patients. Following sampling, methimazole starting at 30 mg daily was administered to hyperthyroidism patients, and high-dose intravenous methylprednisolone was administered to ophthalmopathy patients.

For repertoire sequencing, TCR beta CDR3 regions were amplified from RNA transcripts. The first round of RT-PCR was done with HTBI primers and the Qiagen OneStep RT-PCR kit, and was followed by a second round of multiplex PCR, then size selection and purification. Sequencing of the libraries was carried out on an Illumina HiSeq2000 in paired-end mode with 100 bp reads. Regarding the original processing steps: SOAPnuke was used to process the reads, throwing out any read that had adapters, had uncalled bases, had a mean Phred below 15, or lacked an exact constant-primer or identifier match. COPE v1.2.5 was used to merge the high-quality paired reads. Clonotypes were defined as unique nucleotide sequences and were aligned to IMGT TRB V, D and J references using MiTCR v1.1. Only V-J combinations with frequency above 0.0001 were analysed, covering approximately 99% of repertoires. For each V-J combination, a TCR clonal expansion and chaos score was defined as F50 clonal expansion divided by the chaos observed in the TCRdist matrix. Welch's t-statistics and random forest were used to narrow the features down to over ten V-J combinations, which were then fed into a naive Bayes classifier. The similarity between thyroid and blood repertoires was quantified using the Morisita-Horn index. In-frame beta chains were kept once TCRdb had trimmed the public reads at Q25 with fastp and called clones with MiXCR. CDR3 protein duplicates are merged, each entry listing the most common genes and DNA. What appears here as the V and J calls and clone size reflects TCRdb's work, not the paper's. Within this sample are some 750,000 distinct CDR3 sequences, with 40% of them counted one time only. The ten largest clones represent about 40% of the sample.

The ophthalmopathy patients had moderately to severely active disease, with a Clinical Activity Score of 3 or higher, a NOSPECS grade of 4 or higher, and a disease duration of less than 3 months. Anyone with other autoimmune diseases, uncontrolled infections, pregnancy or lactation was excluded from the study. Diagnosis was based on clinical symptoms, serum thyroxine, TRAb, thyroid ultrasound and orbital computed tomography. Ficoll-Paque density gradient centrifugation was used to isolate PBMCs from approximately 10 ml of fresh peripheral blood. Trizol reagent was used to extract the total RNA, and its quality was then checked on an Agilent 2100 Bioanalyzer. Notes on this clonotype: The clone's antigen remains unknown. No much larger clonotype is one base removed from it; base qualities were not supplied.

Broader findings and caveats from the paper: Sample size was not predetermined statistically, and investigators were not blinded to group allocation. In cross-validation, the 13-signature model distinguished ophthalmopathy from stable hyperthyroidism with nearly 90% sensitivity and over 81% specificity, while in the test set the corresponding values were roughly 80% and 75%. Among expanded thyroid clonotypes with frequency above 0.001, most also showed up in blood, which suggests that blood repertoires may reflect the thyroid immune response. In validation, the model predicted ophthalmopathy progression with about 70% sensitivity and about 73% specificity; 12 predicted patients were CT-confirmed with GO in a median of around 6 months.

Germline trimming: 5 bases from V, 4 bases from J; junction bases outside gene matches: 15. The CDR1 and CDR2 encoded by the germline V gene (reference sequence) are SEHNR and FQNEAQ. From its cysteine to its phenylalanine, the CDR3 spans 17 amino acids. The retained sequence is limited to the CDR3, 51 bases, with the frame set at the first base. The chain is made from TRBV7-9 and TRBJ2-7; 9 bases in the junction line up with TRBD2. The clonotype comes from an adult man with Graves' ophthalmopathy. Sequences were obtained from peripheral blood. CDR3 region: CASSQELRAGGWYEQYF. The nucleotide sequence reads TGTGCCAGCAGCCAAGAACTGAGGGCGGGAGGGTGGTACGAGCAGTACTTC. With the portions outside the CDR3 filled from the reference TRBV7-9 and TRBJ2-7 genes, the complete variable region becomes DTGVSQNPRHKITKRGQNVTFRCDPISEHNRLYWYRQTLGQGPEFLTYFQNEAQLEKSRLLSDRFSAERPKGSFSTLEIQRTEQGDSAMYLCASSQELRAGGWYEQYFGPGTRLTVT.